The entry that follows covers one T cell receptor (beta chain) sequence. The assay was immunoSEQ multiplex PCR, and TCRdb's table has in-frame clones only and misses some. The sample has about 57,000 clones; roughly 93% are singletons. The data were taken from a study of OX40 agonist ivuxolimab in advanced cancers. CDR3 length: 16 amino acids. V lost 1 base to trimming and J lost 0 bases, with 16 bases between them. Per germline, CDR1 SQVTM and CDR2 ANQGSEA. The material was CD4+ or CD8+ T cells sorted from blood, obtained in a trial of the OX40 agonist ivuxolimab. This rearrangement joins TRBV29-1 to TRBJ2-7; a possible D gene is TRBD2 (6 bases). The TCR was taken from an adult with an advanced solid tumor such as melanoma, head and neck, liver or kidney cancer. For the CDR3, the DNA is TGCAGCGTTGAAGGTATCACTTCTAGCGCCTCCTACGAGCAGTACTTC. Protein sequence: CSVEGITSSASYEQYF.